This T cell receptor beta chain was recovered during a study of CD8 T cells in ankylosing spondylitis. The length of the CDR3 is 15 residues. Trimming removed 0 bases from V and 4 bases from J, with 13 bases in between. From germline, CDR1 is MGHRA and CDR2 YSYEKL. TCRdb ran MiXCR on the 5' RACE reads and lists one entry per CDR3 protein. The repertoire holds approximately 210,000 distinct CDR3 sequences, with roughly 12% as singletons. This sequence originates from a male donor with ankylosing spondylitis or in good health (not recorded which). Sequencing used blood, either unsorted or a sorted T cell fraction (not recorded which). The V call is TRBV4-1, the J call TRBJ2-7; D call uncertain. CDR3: CASSQDTGTGYEQYF. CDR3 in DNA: TGCGCCAGCAGCCAAGATACGGGTACTGGTTACGAGCAGTACTTC.